This T cell receptor (beta chain) originates from a study of T cell repertoires in cytomegalovirus infection. Turning to the study itself: CMV infection together with matching HLA type was indicated by public TCR beta signatures.

General study findings and limits: Dominating the ex vivo response were HLA-C-restricted CMV-specific TCR beta clonotypes. Frequencies of public TCR beta families were cumulated, and this identified carriers of CMV plus the relevant HLA.

TCRdb fed the reads into MiXCR, producing one record per CDR3 protein. Counted here are approximately 630,000 distinct CDR3 sequences, around 24% occurring once; the ten biggest clones make up roughly 8%. Germline assignment: CDR1 DFQATT and CDR2 SNEGSKA (reference sequence). The V end was cut by 3 bases, the J end by 1 base, with 5 bases between. The CDR3 totals 12 residues. Regarding this clonotype: Its antigen is not identified.

The source material was CD8+ T cells from PBMCs. The gene calls are TRBV20-1 and TRBJ2-3; no clear D. The receptor was isolated from a human donor in good health (CMV status not recorded). Some clones in this sample may be carry-over from other donors' samples. CDR3 DNA sequence: TGCAGTGCTAGGCAGCGCACAGATACGCAGTATTTT. It encodes CSARQRTDTQYF.